These 32 T cell receptor beta chains were sequenced from one sample in a study of cytomegalovirus exposure and HLA in healthy donors. The primer mix had 60 Vbeta and 13 Jbeta primers. Only in-frame clones appear in the TCRdb table, and some are missing; sequencing was by immunoSEQ multiplex PCR. The sample contains some 120,000 clones, around 75% of which appear only once. Sequencing was performed on PBMCs. These TCRs come from a woman aged 45-59 years in good health and CMV-seronegative.

The chain links TRBV4-1 to TRBJ1-5; a weak D match, TRBD1 (6 bases). This CDR3 comprises 15 residues. The germline CDR1 and CDR2 sequences are MGHRA and YSYEKL. The V and J ends lost 0 bases and 3 bases respectively, with 9 bases between them. The CDR3 loop reads CASSQEDSPNQPQHF. CDR3 nucleotides: TGCGCCAGCAGCCAAGAGGACAGCCCCAATCAGCCCCAGCATTTT.

V and J are TRBV27 and TRBJ1-5; TRBD1 is a possible D gene (5 bases). The CDR3 extends over 13 amino acids. In germline, CDR1 is MNHEY, CDR2 SMNVEV (reference sequence). V gave up 4 bases and J gave up 7 bases, with 11 bases separating them. The CDR3 spells CASSSQGRQPQHF. The CDR3 nucleotides are TGTGCCAGCAGTTCCCAGGGCAGACAGCCCCAGCATTTT.

The rearrangement links TRBV27 to TRBJ2-3, with unresolved D. The CDR3 spans 11 residues. The V end lost 3 bases, the J end lost 5 bases, and 3 bases lay between the germline ends. Germline CDR1 reads MNHEY; CDR2 reads SMNVEV (reference sequence). The CDR3 loop is CASSFQDTQYF. CDR3 bases: TGTGCCAGCAGTTTTCAAGATACGCAGTATTTT.

The genes are TRBV19 and TRBJ2-1; the D gene is possibly TRBD2 (6 bases). Germline CDR1 LNHDA, CDR2 SQIVND (reference sequence). Trimming took off 5 bases at V and 4 bases at J, with 18 bases between the two ends. This CDR3 spans 16 amino acids. The CDR3 loop reads CASSSNRDWNYNEQFF. The CDR3 nucleotides read TGTGCCAGTAGTTCGAACCGGGACTGGAATTACAATGAGCAGTTCTTC.

The CDR3 coding sequence is TGTGCCACCAGCAGAGATCCGGGGTCTGGGGCCAACGTCCTGACTTTC. Protein product: CATSRDPGSGANVLTF. The rearrangement links TRBV15 to TRBJ2-6; tentative D call: TRBD2 (5 bases). The CDR3 totals 16 residues. The germline V and J ends were trimmed by 0 bases and 1 base, with 7 bases remaining between them. Germline CDR1 and CDR2: LNHNV and YYDKDF (reference sequence).

This clone is medium-sized (0.01 to 0.1%) by share. V is TRBV18 and J is TRBJ1-2; tentatively, D is TRBD1 (6 bases). Germline CDR1 KGHSH, CDR2 LQKENI. The V gene lost 8 bases and the J gene lost 2 bases, with 15 bases spanning the gap. The CDR3 extends over 14 amino acids. The CDR3 DNA sequence: TGTGCCAGCGCGAAAGGACAGCTCAACTATGGCTACACCTTC. It specifies CASAKGQLNYGYTF.

The chain couples TRBV9 to TRBJ1-1; TRBD1 aligns across 7 bases. J lost 5 bases, V lost 4 bases, and 14 bases had no gene match. This CDR3 contains 16 residues. Germline lookup yields CDR1 SGDLS and CDR2 YYNGEE. The CDR3 sequence is CASSLGTVGGETEAFF. As DNA, the CDR3 is TGTGCCAGCAGCCTTGGGACAGTTGGGGGAGAAACTGAAGCTTTCTTT. Using reference TRBV9 and TRBJ1-1 for the parts outside the CDR3, the full variable domain is DSGVTQTPKHLITATGQRVTLRCSPRSGDLSVYWYQQSLDQGLQFLIQYYNGEERAKGNILERFSAQQFPDLHSELNLSSLELGDSALYFCASSLGTVGGETEAFFGQGTRLTVV.

This clone was seen only once. The chain carries TRBV28 and TRBJ1-2; TRBD1 aligns across 8 bases. The CDR3 is 12 residues long. The ends lost 6 bases at V and 8 bases at J; junction bases unmatched: 5. Germline CDR1 and CDR2: MDHEN and SYDVKM. The chain's CDR3 is CASRDDRGGYTF. DNA of the CDR3: TGTGCCAGCAGGGATGACAGGGGCGGCTACACCTTC.

This clone was observed a few times. V usage is TRBV28 and J usage is TRBJ2-3; 9 bases are shared with TRBD2. With 4 bases clipped from V and 2 bases from J, the junction kept 7 bases outside the gene matches. CDR3 size: 16 residues. CDR1 and CDR2 from the germline V gene are MDHEN and SYDVKM. The CDR3 DNA reads TGTGCCAGCAGTTCCCGCCTAGCGGGGTACACAGATACGCAGTATTTT. Translation: CASSSRLAGYTDTQYF.

This clone was seen only a few times. The chain is built from TRBV2 and TRBJ2-5; 7 bases align to TRBD1. The germline gives CDR1 SNHLY, CDR2 FYNNEI. There are 13 residues in the CDR3. J gave up 5 bases and V 7 bases, and 7 bases lay outside the gene matches. CDR3 coding DNA: TGTGCCAGCAATACCTTGACAGGGGAGACCCAGTACTTC. It encodes CASNTLTGETQYF.

This clone was seen only a few times. The V call is TRBV7-9, the J call TRBJ1-5, with 8 bases aligning to TRBD1. The CDR3 extends over 15 amino acids. The J segment lost 7 bases and the V segment lost 6 bases, leaving 11 bases of the junction unmatched. Germline lookup yields CDR1 SEHNR and CDR2 FQNEAQ (reference sequence). CDR3 residues: CASSPYGQGEQPQHF. The CDR3 nucleotides are TGTGCCAGCAGTCCGTATGGACAGGGCGAGCAGCCCCAGCATTTT.

This sequence joins TRBV6-1 and TRBJ1-2; unclear D gene. This CDR3 has 13 residues. The germline V gene has CDR1 MNHNS and CDR2 SASEGT. Trimming took off 0 bases at V and 4 bases at J, with 6 bases between the two ends. The CDR3: CASSEARLYGYTF. The DNA for the CDR3 is TGTGCCAGCAGTGAAGCGAGACTCTATGGCTACACCTTC.

The rearrangement links TRBV6-5 to TRBJ1-5, with 8 bases matching TRBD1. Germline values: CDR1 MNHEY, CDR2 SVGAGI. CDR3 length: 15 residues. V lost 7 bases and J lost 9; bases outside the gene matches: 14. CDR3 loop: CASTDGQGRRAPQHF. The CDR3 nucleotides read TGTGCCAGCACCGACGGACAGGGCAGAAGAGCGCCCCAGCATTTT.

The V gene is TRBV7-2, the J gene TRBJ2-3; the D gene is possibly TRBD1 (7 bases). CDR1 and CDR2 (germline): SGHTA, FQGNSA. Trimming stripped 5 bases from V and 5 bases from J, with 20 bases between. CDR3 length: 16 amino acids. The CDR3 DNA reads as TGTGCCAGCAGCCCTCCCGGAGGGGGCGAGAGAGATACGCAGTATTTT. It specifies CASSPPGGGERDTQYF.

This chain joins TRBV28 and TRBJ1-5; D perhaps matches TRBD1 (6 bases). CDR3 length equals 17 residues. CDR1 is MDHEN, CDR2 SYDVKM, per germline. Trimming pared 5 bases from V and 7 bases from J, leaving 24 bases between. The CDR3 loop is CASSGIGTSKVEQPQHF. The CDR3 nucleotides read TGTGCCAGCAGTGGGATCGGGACATCGAAAGTGGAGCAGCCCCAGCATTTT.

The CDR3 region has the DNA TGTGCCAGCAGTTTGTGGTCTAGCGGGATGAGCTCCTACAATGAGCAGTTCTTC. Translation gives CASSLWSSGMSSYNEQFF. The chain joins TRBV28 to TRBJ2-1; TRBD2 matches at 9 bases. The V gene's germline CDR1 is MDHEN and CDR2 SYDVKM. CDR3 size: 18 residues. Trimming removed 3 bases from V and 0 bases from J; junction bases left unmatched: 9.

The rearrangement links TRBV18 to TRBJ2-3; 8 bases line up with TRBD1. Germline trimming cut 5 bases from V and 0 bases from J; bases unmatched to any gene: 1. The CDR3 contains 14 residues. In germline, CDR1 is KGHSH, CDR2 LQKENI. This CDR3 reads CASSGQGSTDTQYF. In DNA, the CDR3 is TGTGCCAGCTCAGGACAGGGTAGCACAGATACGCAGTATTTT. The variable domain in full, completed from reference TRBV18 and TRBJ2-3, reads NAGVMQNPRHLVRRRGQEARLRCSPMKGHSHVYWYRQLPEEGLKFMVYLQKENIIDESGMPKERFSAEFPKEGPSILRIQQVVRGDSAAYFCASSGQGSTDTQYFGPGTRLTVL.

This clone appeared a single time. The chain carries TRBV29-1 and TRBJ2-5, with 9 positions matching TRBD2. Trimming took 0 bases from V and 3 from J; bases not matched to a gene: 8. Germline V gene data show CDR1 as SQVTM and CDR2 as ANQGSEA. CDR3 length: 16 amino acids. This chain's CDR3 is CSVEDLSRLAEETQYF. In DNA, the CDR3 is TGCAGCGTTGAAGATTTATCCCGACTAGCGGAAGAGACCCAGTACTTC.

This rearrangement joins TRBV7-9 to TRBJ2-7, with TRBD2 identical over 8 bases. CDR1 and CDR2 (germline): SEHNR, FQNEAQ (reference sequence). Trimming removed 4 bases from V and 0 bases from J; junction bases left unmatched: 5. The CDR3 contains 15 residues. The DNA of the CDR3 is TGTGCCAGCAGCTCAATAGCGGGGCTCTCCTACGAGCAGTACTTC. This sequence encodes CASSSIAGLSYEQYF. The variable domain in full, with the rest retrieved from reference TRBV7-9 and TRBJ2-7, is DTGVSQNPRHKITKRGQNVTFRCDPISEHNRLYWYRQTLGQGPEFLTYFQNEAQLEKSRLLSDRFSAERPKGSFSTLEIQRTEQGDSAMYLCASSSIAGLSYEQYFGPGTRLTVT.

The rearrangement uses TRBV7-2 and TRBJ2-1, with 10 bases fitting TRBD2. V dropped 5 bases and J dropped 8; count of bases not matched to a gene: 12. Germline V gene data show CDR1 as SGHTA and CDR2 as FQGNSA. This CDR3 has 16 amino acids. CDR3 in DNA: TGTGCCAGCAGCCCCCGTTATAGCGGGAGGCGCGATGAGCAGTTCTTC. Amino acid sequence: CASSPRYSGRRDEQFF.

This clone was seen only once. The J gene is TRBJ2-7, the V gene TRBV30, with TRBD2 identical over 11 bases. Germline CDR1 reads GTSNPN; CDR2 reads SVGIG (reference sequence). The V gene end was trimmed by 2 bases and the J gene end by 5 bases; junction bases not matched to a gene: 5. The CDR3 runs 14 residues. CDR3 residues: CAWSLPSGRNEQYF. The CDR3 nucleotides read TGTGCCTGGAGTCTTCCTAGCGGGAGGAACGAGCAGTACTTC.

This chain links TRBV30 with TRBJ1-5, with TRBD1 matching over 8 bases. Germline V gene lookup returns CDR1 GTSNPN and CDR2 SVGIG (reference sequence). V lost 5 bases, J lost 4 bases, and 4 bases stayed unmatched. CDR3 length: 13 residues. This CDR3 is CAWAGQGNQPQHF. The CDR3 region has the DNA TGTGCCTGGGCAGGACAGGGAAATCAGCCCCAGCATTTT.

The chain recombines TRBV28 with TRBJ2-3; a possible D gene is TRBD2 (5 bases). V lost 8 bases to trimming and J lost 4 bases, with 10 bases between them. Germline assignment: CDR1 MDHEN and CDR2 SYDVKM. The CDR3 is 12 amino acids. CDR3: CASSLSADTQYF. The CDR3 DNA sequence: TGTGCCAGCTCCCTTAGCGCAGATACGCAGTATTTT. Combining the CDR3 with reference TRBV28 and TRBJ2-3 gives the whole variable domain DVKVTQSSRYLVKRTGEKVFLECVQDMDHENMFWYRQDPGLGLRLIYFSYDVKMKEKGDIPEGYSVSREKKERFSLILESASTNQTSMYLCASSLSADTQYFGPGTRLTVL.

The genes are TRBV6-5 and TRBJ2-7, with 7 bases aligning to TRBD1. CDR1 MNHEY and CDR2 SVGAGI come from the germline V gene. The CDR3 spans 13 residues. Trimming took 5 bases from V and 6 from J; bases not matched to a gene: 7. In nucleotides, the CDR3 is TGTGCCAGCAGTCGACAGGGTCTCTTCGAGCAGTACTTC. Protein: CASSRQGLFEQYF.

J is TRBJ2-5 and V is TRBV7-9, with 7 bases aligning to TRBD2. Trimming took 4 bases from V and 0 from J; bases not matched to a gene: 5. Germline V lookup: CDR1 SEHNR, CDR2 FQNEAQ (reference sequence). The CDR3 is made up of 15 amino acids. CDR3 sequence reads: CASSSSTSDQETQYF. CDR3 coding DNA: TGTGCCAGCAGCTCTAGTACTAGCGACCAAGAGACCCAGTACTTC.

This clone was detected only a few times. The rearrangement links TRBV4-2 to TRBJ2-2; unclear D gene. Germline V gene data show CDR1 as LGHNA and CDR2 as YNFKEQ. The V end lost 4 bases, the J end lost 1 base, and 7 bases lay between the germline ends. The CDR3 spans 14 residues. The chain's CDR3 is CASSRRLNTGELFF. In DNA form, the CDR3 reads TGTGCCAGCAGCCGGCGGTTGAACACCGGGGAGCTGTTTTTT.

This clone has a single count. This rearrangement joins TRBV30 to TRBJ2-7, with D possibly TRBD2 on 6 matching bases. This CDR3 is built from 13 residues. CDR1 is GTSNPN, CDR2 SVGIG, per germline (reference sequence). V lost 0 bases, J lost 2 bases, and 8 bases lay in between. The CDR3 loop reads CAWSVGSPYEQYF. DNA for the CDR3: TGTGCCTGGAGTGTCGGGAGCCCCTACGAGCAGTACTTC. Based on the CDR3 plus reference TRBV30 and TRBJ2-7, the full variable domain is SQTIHQWPATLVQPVGSPLSLECTVEGTSNPNLYWYRQAAGRGLQLLFYSVGIGQISSEVPQNLSASRPQDRQFILSSKKLLLSDSGFYLCAWSVGSPYEQYFGPGTRLTVT.

V and J are TRBV29-1 and TRBJ2-1, with TRBD2 identical over 8 bases. Germline V gene sequence: CDR1 SQVTM, CDR2 ANQGSEA. The CDR3 consists of 12 residues. Trimming removed 5 bases from V and 6 bases from J; junction bases left unmatched: 3. DNA for the CDR3: TGCAGCGTTCGGGGGGGTAGCAATGAGCAGTTCTTC. Protein product: CSVRGGSNEQFF.

This clone was detected a few times. J is TRBJ1-1 and V is TRBV7-9; D might be TRBD1 (6 bases). CDR3 length: 17 amino acids. V dropped 8 bases and J dropped 4 bases, with 26 bases sitting between them. Germline V gene data show CDR1 as SEHNR and CDR2 as FQNEAQ (reference sequence). CDR3 region: CASSTGTPFFRGTEAFF. In DNA, the CDR3 is TGTGCCAGCTCAACCGGGACGCCCTTTTTCAGGGGCACTGAAGCTTTCTTT.

The chain carries TRBV2 and TRBJ2-5, with D tentatively TRBD2 (5 bases). V lost 10 bases and J 5 bases, leaving 14 bases between the germline ends. CDR1 and CDR2 (germline): SNHLY, FYNNEI. The CDR3 length is 12 residues. The CDR3 nucleotides are TGTGCCATGAAACTAGTTGTGGAGACCCAGTACTTC. Protein product: CAMKLVVETQYF.

The J gene is TRBJ1-1, the V gene TRBV2; weak D call: TRBD1 (5 bases). The CDR3 extends over 12 amino acids. Looked up from germline, CDR1 is SNHLY and CDR2 is FYNNEI. Trimming took off 6 bases at V and 6 bases at J, with 11 bases between the two ends. CDR3 residues: CASRGRGPEAFF. The CDR3 region has the DNA TGTGCCAGCAGGGGGAGGGGCCCTGAAGCTTTCTTT.

The rearrangement uses TRBV29-1 and TRBJ2-7, with TRBD2 as a possible D gene (5 bases). Germline-derived CDR1 and CDR2 are SQVTM and ANQGSEA. V lost 7 bases to trimming and J lost 0 bases, with 16 bases between them. The CDR3 loop spans 14 amino acids. The CDR3 nucleotides read TGCAGCGCCGGGATCGACGGAGGCTCCTACGAGCAGTACTTC. The encoded protein is CSAGIDGGSYEQYF.